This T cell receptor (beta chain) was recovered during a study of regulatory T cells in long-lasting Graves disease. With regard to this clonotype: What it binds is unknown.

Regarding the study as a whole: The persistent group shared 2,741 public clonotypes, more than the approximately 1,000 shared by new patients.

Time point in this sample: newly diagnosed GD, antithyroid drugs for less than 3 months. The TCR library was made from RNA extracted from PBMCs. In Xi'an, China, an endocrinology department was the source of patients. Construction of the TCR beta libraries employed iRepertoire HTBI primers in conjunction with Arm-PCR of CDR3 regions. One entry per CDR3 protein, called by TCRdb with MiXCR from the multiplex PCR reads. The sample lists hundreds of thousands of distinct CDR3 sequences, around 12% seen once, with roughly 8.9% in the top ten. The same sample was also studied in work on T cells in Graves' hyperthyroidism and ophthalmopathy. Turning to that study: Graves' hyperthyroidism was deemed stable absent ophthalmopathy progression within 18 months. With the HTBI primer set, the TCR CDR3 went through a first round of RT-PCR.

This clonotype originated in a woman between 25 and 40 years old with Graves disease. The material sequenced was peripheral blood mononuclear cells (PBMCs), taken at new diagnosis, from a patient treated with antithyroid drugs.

The CDR3 coding sequence is TGTGCCAGCAGCCGGGGCTCCCGCAGTGAAAAACTGTTTTTT. This encodes CASSRGSRSEKLFF. V gene TRBV28 combines with J gene TRBJ1-4, with D perhaps TRBD1 (5 bases). V was shortened by 6 bases and J by 7 bases, with 15 bases between the two germline ends. Germline V gives CDR1 MDHEN, CDR2 SYDVKM. The CDR3 has 14 amino acids.